The subject of this entry is one TCR beta chain. Its antigen is not known. The data were taken from a study of shared clonotypes between healthy human individuals. Generated by immunoSEQ multiplex PCR, the TCRdb table keeps only in-frame clones and is missing some. The data contain around 2.1 million clones, around 95% of them singletons. With 4 bases clipped from V and 6 bases from J, the junction kept 13 bases outside the gene matches. Germline CDR1 reads LNHDA; CDR2 reads SQIVND (reference sequence). CDR3 length: 16 amino acids. Notes on the study in general: Donor clonotype sharing was expected to depend on sequencing depth. Against clonotypes common to all four donors, non-shared ones had lower generation probabilities.

Memory CD4+ cells were the fraction left after CD45RA+ naive selection. The specimen was naive CD4+ T cells sorted from blood. Regarding subset: CD45RA+ positively selected. This TCR was recovered from a man aged 18 to 30 in good health. V is TRBV19 and J is TRBJ1-2; 8 nucleotides line up with TRBD1. DNA of the CDR3: TGTGCCAGTAGTACGTGGATCGGACAGGGAGGGCATGGCTACACCTTC. Protein sequence: CASSTWIGQGGHGYTF. Looking up the rest from reference TRBV19 and TRBJ1-2 gives the full variable domain: DGGITQSPKYLFRKEGQNVTLSCEQNLNHDAMYWYRQDPGQGLRLIYYSQIVNDFQKGDIAEGYSVSREKKESFPLTVTSAQKNPTAFYLCASSTWIGQGGHGYTFGSGTRLTVV.